This TCR beta chain was captured in a study of T cell responses to AZD1222 COVID-19 vaccine. The count of this clone is one. What it binds is not known. Pooled samples include second doses given at about 4 or 12 weeks. Study results and caveats: Repertoires in all cases were sampled only once the peak T cell response had passed. White British donors predominated, females outnumbered males, and clonal diversity was possibly underestimated. Breadth and depth of Spike-specific TCRs rose after two AZD1222 doses.

V trimming: 4 bases; J trimming: 1 base; junction bases outside the gene matches: 12. The CDR3 totals 17 residues. Germline V gene lookup returns CDR1 SGHRS and CDR2 YFSETQ. TCRdb's copy holds only in-frame clones and misses some; the assay was immunoSEQ multiplex PCR. The sample lists 130,000 or so clones, 91% occurring once. Sequenced here: peripheral blood, sampled 28 days after the second AZD1222 dose. This sequence was found in an adult who received the AZD1222 COVID-19 vaccine. The chain links TRBV5-1 to TRBJ2-3; 7 bases are a match to TRBD2. CDR3 region: CASSLPRERGRTDTQYF. The DNA of the CDR3 is TGCGCCAGCAGCCTGCCTAGGGAGCGGGGCCGCACAGATACGCAGTATTTT.